The 5 T cell receptor beta chains in this list originate from one sample, sequenced in a study of blood T cells in healthy people across ages. Sample-barcoded 5' priming and a J-beta primer mix drove a second PCR of about 7 to 11 cycles. TCRdb itself ran the 5' RACE reads through MiXCR, one entry per CDR3 protein. This sample has over 600,000 distinct CDR3 sequences, with 46% found just once. Sequenced material: blood. The source is a man older than 75 in good health.

This clonotype was observed a single time. CDR3 region: CASSSSGRHNEQYF. DNA for the CDR3: TGTGCCAGCAGTTCTAGCGGGAGGCACAATGAGCAGTACTTC. This chain uses TRBV27 with TRBJ2-7; 11 positions match TRBD2. The germline CDR1 and CDR2 sequences are MNHEY and SMNVEV (reference sequence). CDR3 size: 14 residues. After removal of 4 bases from V and 7 bases from J, the junction contained 6 bases not matched to a gene.

Concerning this clonotype itself: An end of the junction does not agree with germline; a read error may underlie this. This rearrangement joins TRBV6-2 or TRBV6-3 to TRBJ1-4, with a weak D call TRBD1 (5 bases). Germline V gene lookup returns CDR1 MNHEY and CDR2 SVGEGT. This CDR3 has 14 amino acids. The CDR3 loop reads CASSYGDLNGKLFF. The DNA for the CDR3 is TGTGCCAGCAGTTACGGGGACCTCAATGGAAAACTGTTTTTT.

The V call is TRBV10-3, the J call TRBJ2-1; D not resolved. The CDR3 spans 13 residues. V was shortened by 4 bases and J by 7 bases, with 11 bases between the two germline ends. The V gene's germline CDR1 is ENHRY and CDR2 SYGVKD. The chain's CDR3 is CAISGARANEQFF. CDR3 bases: TGTGCCATCAGTGGGGCTAGAGCAAATGAGCAGTTCTTC.

This clonotype was seen repeatedly, ten times or more. The chain employs TRBV7-9 and TRBJ2-6; 11 bases match TRBD2. Trimming took 3 bases from V and 3 from J; bases not matched to a gene: 7. Germline lookup yields CDR1 SEHNR and CDR2 FQNEAQ (reference sequence). CDR3 size: 18 residues. The CDR3 sequence is CASSFSTSGIGGANVLTF. CDR3 coding DNA: TGTGCCAGCAGCTTCTCGACTAGCGGGATAGGTGGGGCCAACGTCCTGACTTTC.

The table lists this clonotype with many counts. This chain connects TRBV28 to TRBJ2-1, with 7 bases aligning to TRBD1. CDR3 size: 16 residues. V dropped 5 bases and J dropped 0; count of bases not matched to a gene: 7. CDR1 and CDR2 from the germline V gene are MDHEN and SYDVKM. This CDR3 is CASSQTGSYSYNEQFF. CDR3 nucleotide sequence: TGTGCCAGCAGTCAGACAGGGTCTTACTCCTACAATGAGCAGTTCTTC.